This T cell receptor beta chain was recovered during a study of T cells in localized non-small cell lung cancer. Between the trimmed V and J ends, which lost 5 bases and 4 bases, there was a span of 13 bases. Per germline, CDR1 SGHNT and CDR2 YYREEE (reference sequence). The length of the CDR3 is 14 residues. Study-wide results and limits: Because sequencing included only one region (of the tumor), heterogeneity remains possible. In adjacent lung appeared a median about 58 of the top 100 tumor clones.

The data were produced by immunoSEQ multiplex PCR, yet TCRdb's version contains in-frame clones alone and is incomplete. This sample yields about 52,000 clones, of which about 88% are seen a single time; about 16% belongs to the top ten. For this clone: Its antigen is not known.

The sequenced sample was PBMCs, obtained before any cancer treatment. The receptor was isolated from a female donor with stage II lung adenocarcinoma. J is TRBJ2-1 and V is TRBV5-4, with D perhaps given as TRBD1 or TRBD2 (6 bases each). The CDR3 loop is CASRRGASYNEQFF. CDR3 nucleotide sequence: TGTGCCAGCAGAAGGGGGGCCAGTTACAATGAGCAGTTCTTC.